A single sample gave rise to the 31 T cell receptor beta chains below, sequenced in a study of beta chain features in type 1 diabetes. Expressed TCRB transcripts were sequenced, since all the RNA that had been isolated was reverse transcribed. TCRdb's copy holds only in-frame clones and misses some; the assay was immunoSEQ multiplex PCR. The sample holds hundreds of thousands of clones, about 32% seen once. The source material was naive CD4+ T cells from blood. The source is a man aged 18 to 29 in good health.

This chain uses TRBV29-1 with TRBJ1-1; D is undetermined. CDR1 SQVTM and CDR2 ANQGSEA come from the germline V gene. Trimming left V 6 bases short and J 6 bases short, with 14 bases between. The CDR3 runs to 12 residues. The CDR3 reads CSVTEPGAEAFF. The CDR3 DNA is TGCAGCGTGACGGAACCCGGGGCTGAAGCTTTCTTT.

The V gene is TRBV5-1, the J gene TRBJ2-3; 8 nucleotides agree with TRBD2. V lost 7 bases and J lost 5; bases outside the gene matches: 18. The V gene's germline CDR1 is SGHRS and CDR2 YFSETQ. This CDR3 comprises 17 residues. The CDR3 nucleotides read TGCGCCAGCTCCGGGAGGGGTAGCTCATCACGAGGAGATACGCAGTATTTT. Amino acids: CASSGRGSSSRGDTQYF.

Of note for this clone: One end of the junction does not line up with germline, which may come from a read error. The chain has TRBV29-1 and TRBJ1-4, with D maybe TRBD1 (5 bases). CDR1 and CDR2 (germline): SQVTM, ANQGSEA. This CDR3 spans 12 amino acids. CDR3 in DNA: TGCAGCGCTGAAGGGGCTAATGAAAAACTGTTTTTT. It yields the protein CSAEGANEKLFF.

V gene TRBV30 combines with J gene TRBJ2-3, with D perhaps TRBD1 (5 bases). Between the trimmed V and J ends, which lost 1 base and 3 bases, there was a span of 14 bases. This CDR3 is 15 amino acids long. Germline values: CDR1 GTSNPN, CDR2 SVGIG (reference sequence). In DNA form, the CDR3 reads TGTGCCTGGAGTGGACCCAGGGTGAAAACAGATACGCAGTATTTT. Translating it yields CAWSGPRVKTDTQYF.

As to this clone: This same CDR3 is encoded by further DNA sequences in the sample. The CDR3, as DNA: TGTGCCAGCAGTCGTCTAGCGCGGAATGAGCAGTTCTTC. Residues: CASSRLARNEQFF. V is TRBV28 and J is TRBJ2-1, with D perhaps matching TRBD2 (6 bases). The CDR3 is 13 residues long. CDR1 MDHEN and CDR2 SYDVKM come from the germline V gene. The V end lost 5 bases, the J end lost 7 bases, and 12 bases lay between the germline ends.

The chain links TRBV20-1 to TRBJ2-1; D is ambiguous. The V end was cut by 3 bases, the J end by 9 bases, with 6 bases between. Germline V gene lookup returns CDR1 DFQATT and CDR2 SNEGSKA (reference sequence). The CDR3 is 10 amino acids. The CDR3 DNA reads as TGCAGTGCTAGGGTAGTTGAGCAGTTCTTC. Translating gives CSARVVEQFF.

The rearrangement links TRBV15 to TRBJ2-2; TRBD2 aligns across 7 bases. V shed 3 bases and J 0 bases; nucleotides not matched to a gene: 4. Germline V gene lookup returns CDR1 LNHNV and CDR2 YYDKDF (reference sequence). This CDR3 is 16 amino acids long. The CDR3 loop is CATSRDGLANTGELFF. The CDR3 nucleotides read TGTGCCACCAGCAGGGATGGACTAGCGAACACCGGGGAGCTGTTTTTT.

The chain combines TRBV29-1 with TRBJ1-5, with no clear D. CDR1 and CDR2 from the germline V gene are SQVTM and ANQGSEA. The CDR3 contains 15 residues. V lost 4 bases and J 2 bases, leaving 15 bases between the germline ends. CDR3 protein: CSVGGRRTGNQPQHF. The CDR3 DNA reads TGCAGCGTTGGTGGACGGCGCACGGGCAATCAGCCCCAGCATTTT.

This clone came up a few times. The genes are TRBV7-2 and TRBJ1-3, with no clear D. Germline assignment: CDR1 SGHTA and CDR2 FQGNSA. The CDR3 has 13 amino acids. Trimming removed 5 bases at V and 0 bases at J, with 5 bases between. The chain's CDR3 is CASSTSSGNTIYF. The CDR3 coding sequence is TGTGCCAGCAGCACTAGCTCTGGAAACACCATATATTTT.

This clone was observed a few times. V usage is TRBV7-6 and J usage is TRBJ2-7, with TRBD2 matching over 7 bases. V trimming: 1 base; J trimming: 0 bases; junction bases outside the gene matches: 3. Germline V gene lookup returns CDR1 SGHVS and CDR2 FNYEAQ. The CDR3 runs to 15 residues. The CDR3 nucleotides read TGTGCCAGCAGCTTAGGACGGGAGGTCTCCTACGAGCAGTACTTC. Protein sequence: CASSLGREVSYEQYF.

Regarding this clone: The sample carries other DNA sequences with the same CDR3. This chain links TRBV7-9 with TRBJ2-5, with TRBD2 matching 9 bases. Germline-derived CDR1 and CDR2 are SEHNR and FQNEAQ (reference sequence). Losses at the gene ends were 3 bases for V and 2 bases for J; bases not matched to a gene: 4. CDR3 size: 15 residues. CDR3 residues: CASSLSLAGQETQYF. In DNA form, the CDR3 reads TGTGCCAGCAGCTTGTCACTAGCGGGTCAAGAGACCCAGTACTTC.

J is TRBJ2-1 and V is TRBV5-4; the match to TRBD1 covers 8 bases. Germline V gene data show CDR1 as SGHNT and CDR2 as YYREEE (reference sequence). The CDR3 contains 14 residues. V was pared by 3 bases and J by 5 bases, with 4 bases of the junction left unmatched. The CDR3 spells CASSSKTGDNEQFF. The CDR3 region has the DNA TGTGCCAGCAGCTCAAAGACAGGGGACAATGAGCAGTTCTTC.

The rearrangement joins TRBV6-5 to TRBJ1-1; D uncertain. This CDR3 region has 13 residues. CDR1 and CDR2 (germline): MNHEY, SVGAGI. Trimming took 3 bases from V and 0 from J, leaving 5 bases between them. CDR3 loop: CASSYTVNTEAFF. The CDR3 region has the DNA TGTGCCAGCAGTTATACGGTGAACACTGAAGCTTTCTTT.

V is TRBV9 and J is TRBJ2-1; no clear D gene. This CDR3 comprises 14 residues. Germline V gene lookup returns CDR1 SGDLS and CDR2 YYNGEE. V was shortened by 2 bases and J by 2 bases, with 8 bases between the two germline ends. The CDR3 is CASSVGSTYNEQFF. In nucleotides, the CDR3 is TGTGCCAGCAGCGTCGGGTCGACCTACAATGAGCAGTTCTTC.

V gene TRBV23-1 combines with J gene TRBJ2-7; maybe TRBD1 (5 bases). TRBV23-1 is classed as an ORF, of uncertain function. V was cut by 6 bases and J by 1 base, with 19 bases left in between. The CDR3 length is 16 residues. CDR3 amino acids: CASSPLGRVISYEQYF. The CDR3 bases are TGCGCCAGCAGCCCCCTTGGCAGGGTCATATCCTACGAGCAGTACTTC.

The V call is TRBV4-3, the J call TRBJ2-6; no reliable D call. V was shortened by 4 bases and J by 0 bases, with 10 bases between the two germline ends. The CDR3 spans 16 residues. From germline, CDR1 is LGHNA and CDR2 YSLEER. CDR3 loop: CASSPLRDSGANVLTF. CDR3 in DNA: TGCGCCAGCAGCCCGCTACGAGACTCTGGGGCCAACGTCCTGACTTTC.

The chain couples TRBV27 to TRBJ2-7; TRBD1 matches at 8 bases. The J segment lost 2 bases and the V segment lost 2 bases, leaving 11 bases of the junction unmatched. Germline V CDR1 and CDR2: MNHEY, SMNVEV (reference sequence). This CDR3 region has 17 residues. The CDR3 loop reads CASSLRATGTGPYEQYF. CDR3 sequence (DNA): TGTGCCAGCAGTTTAAGGGCAACCGGGACAGGACCCTACGAGCAGTACTTC.

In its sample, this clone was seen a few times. Here the CDR3 DNA reads TGTGCCAGCACACCTCGGGCGGACAGTTGGAGGCATGGCTACACCTTC. Residues: CASTPRADSWRHGYTF. The V call is TRBV27, the J call TRBJ1-2, with TRBD1 as a possible D gene (6 bases). V was cut by 7 bases and J by 6 bases, with 24 bases left in between. CDR3 length: 16 residues. CDR1 and CDR2 from the germline V gene are MNHEY and SMNVEV (reference sequence).

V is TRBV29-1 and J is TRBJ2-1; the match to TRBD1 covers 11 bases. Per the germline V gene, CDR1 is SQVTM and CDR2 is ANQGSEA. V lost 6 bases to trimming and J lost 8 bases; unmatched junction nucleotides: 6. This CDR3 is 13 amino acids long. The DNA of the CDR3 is TGCAGCGTGTACCGGGACAGGGGGGATGAGCAGTTCTTC. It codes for CSVYRDRGDEQFF.

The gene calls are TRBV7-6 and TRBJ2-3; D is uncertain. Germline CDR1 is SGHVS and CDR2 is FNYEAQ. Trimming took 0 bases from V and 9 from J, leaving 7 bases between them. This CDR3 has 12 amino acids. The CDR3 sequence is CASSLAGLTQYF. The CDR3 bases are TGTGCCAGCAGCTTAGCCGGTTTAACGCAGTATTTT.

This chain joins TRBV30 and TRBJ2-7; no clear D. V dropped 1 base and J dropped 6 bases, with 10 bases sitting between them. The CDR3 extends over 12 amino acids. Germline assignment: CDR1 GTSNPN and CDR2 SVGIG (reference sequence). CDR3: CAWSGSPFEQYF. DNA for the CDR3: TGTGCCTGGAGTGGCTCCCCCTTCGAGCAGTACTTC.

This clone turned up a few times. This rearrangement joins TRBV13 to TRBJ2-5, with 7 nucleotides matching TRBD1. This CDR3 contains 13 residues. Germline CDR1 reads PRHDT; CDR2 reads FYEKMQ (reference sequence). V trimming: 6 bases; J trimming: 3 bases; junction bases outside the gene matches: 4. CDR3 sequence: CASSSDREETQYF. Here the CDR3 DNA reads TGTGCCAGCAGTTCCGACAGGGAAGAGACCCAGTACTTC.

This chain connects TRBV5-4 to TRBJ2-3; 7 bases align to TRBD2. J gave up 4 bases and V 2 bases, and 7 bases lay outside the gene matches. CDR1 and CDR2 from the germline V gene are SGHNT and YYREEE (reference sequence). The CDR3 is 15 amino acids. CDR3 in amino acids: CASSFAGLGADTQYF. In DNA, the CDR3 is TGTGCCAGCAGCTTCGCCGGACTAGGGGCAGATACGCAGTATTTT.

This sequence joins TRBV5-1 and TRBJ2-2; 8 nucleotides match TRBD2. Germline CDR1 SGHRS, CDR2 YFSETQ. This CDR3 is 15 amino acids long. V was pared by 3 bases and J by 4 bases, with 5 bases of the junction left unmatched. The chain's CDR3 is CASSSGTSATGELFF. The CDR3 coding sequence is TGCGCCAGCAGCTCCGGGACTAGTGCCACCGGGGAGCTGTTTTTT.

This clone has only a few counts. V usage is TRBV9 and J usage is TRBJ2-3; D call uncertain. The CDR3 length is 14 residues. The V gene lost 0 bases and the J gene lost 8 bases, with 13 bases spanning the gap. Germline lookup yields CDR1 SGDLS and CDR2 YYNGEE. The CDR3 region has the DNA TGTGCCAGCAGCGTAGTAGGTTCCGAGGTTACGCAGTATTTT. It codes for CASSVVGSEVTQYF.

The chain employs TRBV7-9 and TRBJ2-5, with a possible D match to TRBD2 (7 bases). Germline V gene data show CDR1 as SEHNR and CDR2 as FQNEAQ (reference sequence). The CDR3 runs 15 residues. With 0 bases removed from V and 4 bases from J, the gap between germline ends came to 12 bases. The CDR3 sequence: CASSLAPGEGETQYF. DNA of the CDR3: TGTGCCAGCAGCTTAGCCCCAGGGGAGGGAGAGACCCAGTACTTC.

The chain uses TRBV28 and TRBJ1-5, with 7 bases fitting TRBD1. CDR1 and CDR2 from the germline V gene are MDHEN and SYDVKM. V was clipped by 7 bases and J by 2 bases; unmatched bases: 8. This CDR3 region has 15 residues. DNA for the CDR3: TGTGCCAGCATCTCTCAGGGGGTGGGCAATCAGCCCCAGCATTTT. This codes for CASISQGVGNQPQHF.

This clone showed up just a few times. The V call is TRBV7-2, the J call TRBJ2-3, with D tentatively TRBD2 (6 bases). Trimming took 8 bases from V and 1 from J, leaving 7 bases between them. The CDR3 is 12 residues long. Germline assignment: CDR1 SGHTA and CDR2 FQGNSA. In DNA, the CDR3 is TGTGCCAGCGCTAGCGGCACAGATACGCAGTATTTT. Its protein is CASASGTDTQYF.

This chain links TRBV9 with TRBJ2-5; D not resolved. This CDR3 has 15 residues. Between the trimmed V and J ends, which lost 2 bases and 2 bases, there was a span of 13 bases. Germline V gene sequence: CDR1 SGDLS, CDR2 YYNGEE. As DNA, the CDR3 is TGTGCCAGCAGCGTCTCTCCGAGAGGACAAGAGACCCAGTACTTC. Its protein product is CASSVSPRGQETQYF.

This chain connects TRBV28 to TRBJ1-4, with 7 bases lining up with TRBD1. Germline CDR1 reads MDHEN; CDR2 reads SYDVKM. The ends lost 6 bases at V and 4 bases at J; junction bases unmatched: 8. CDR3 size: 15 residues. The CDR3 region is CASSPYRGLNEKLFF. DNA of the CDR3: TGTGCCAGCAGCCCTTACAGGGGACTTAATGAAAAACTGTTTTTT.

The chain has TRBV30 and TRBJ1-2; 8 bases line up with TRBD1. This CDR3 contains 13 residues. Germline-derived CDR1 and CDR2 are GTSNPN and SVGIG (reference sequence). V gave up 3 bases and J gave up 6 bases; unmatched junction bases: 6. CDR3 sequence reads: CAWRTQGANGYTF. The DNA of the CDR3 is TGTGCCTGGAGGACGCAGGGGGCCAATGGCTACACCTTC.